A selection of T cell receptor beta chains follows, all from one sample in a study of Graves' ophthalmopathy and Graves' hyperthyroidism. Using its own MiXCR run on the multiplex PCR reads, TCRdb lists one record per CDR3 protein. The table shows about 39,000 distinct CDR3 sequences, with around half occurring only once. The specimen was peripheral blood. All receptors derive from an adult woman with stable Graves' hyperthyroidism. Both conserved end residues are part of each CDR3. Fields, in order: V gene, clone size, J gene, D gene, CDR3 DNA, CDR3 protein. D genes are given only for firm matches. Some rows mark clone size as missing; the rest say once, few, many or name a class of expanded clone.

V gene: TRBV20-1; clone size: many; J gene: TRBJ2-7; D gene: -; CDR3 DNA: TGCAGTGCTAGAGAGCTTTCCTCCTACGAGCAGTACTTC; CDR3 protein: CSARELSSYEQYF
V gene: TRBV11-2; clone size: -; J gene: TRBJ2-5; D gene: -; CDR3 DNA: TGTGCCAGCAGCTTAGAAACAGGGCGTTCGTCCCAGTACTTC; CDR3 protein: CASSLETGRSSQYF
V gene: TRBV19; clone size: -; J gene: TRBJ1-2; D gene: -; CDR3 DNA: -; CDR3 protein: CASSVPVVGTGANGYPF
V gene: TRBV20-1; clone size: -; J gene: TRBJ2-7; D gene: TRBD2; CDR3 DNA: TGCAGTGCCACGGGACTAGCGGGACTCGAGCAGTACTTC; CDR3 protein: CSATGLAGLEQYF
V gene: TRBV15; clone size: -; J gene: TRBJ1-2; D gene: TRBD1; CDR3 DNA: TGTGCCACCAGCAGCCACACAGGGGTGGGAGGCTACACCTTC; CDR3 protein: CATSSHTGVGGYTF
V gene: TRBV4-1; clone size: many; J gene: TRBJ2-7; D gene: -; CDR3 DNA: TGCGCCAGCAGCCAAGAGAGACCCCCGGGGGCGCAGTACTTC; CDR3 protein: CASSQERPPGAQYF
V gene: TRBV27; clone size: -; J gene: TRBJ1-1; D gene: -; CDR3 DNA: TGTGCCAGCAGCTTACCCAGGCCCGGGCCGAGGGCTTTCTTT; CDR3 protein: CASSLPRPGPRAFF
V gene: TRBV10-3; clone size: -; J gene: TRBJ1-2; D gene: -; CDR3 DNA: TGTGCCAGCTCAAAAGGTTATGGCTACACCTTC; CDR3 protein: CASSKGYGYTF
V gene: TRBV28; clone size: many; J gene: TRBJ2-3; D gene: -; CDR3 DNA: TGTGCCAGCAGTTCCGGTCCCCTAACAGGGAATGCGCAGTATTTT; CDR3 protein: CASSSGPLTGNAQYF
V gene: TRBV19; clone size: -; J gene: TRBJ2-5; D gene: -; CDR3 DNA: TGTGCCAGTAGGGGCAATCAAGAGACCCAGTACTTC; CDR3 protein: CASRGNQETQYF
V gene: TRBV9; clone size: -; J gene: TRBJ1-2; D gene: -; CDR3 DNA: TGTGCCAGCAGCGTCGCGGGGAGGATCTATGGCTACACCTTC; CDR3 protein: CASSVAGRIYGYTF
V gene: TRBV14; clone size: -; J gene: TRBJ1-2; D gene: -; CDR3 DNA: TGTGCCAGCAGCCAAGATAGGACGGCGGCTGGCTACACCTTC; CDR3 protein: CASSQDRTAAGYTF
V gene: TRBV29-1; clone size: -; J gene: TRBJ1-2; D gene: TRBD1; CDR3 DNA: TGCAGCGTCGTGGGACAGGGGCCATTTGGCTACACCTTC; CDR3 protein: CSVVGQGPFGYTF
V gene: TRBV6-1; clone size: once; J gene: TRBJ2-2; D gene: TRBD2; CDR3 DNA: TGTGCCAGCAGCGGACTAGCGGGAGGAGCCGGGGAGCTGTTTTTT; CDR3 protein: CASSGLAGGAGELFF
V gene: TRBV5-1; clone size: -; J gene: TRBJ2-5; D gene: -; CDR3 DNA: TGCGCCAGCAGCCCCGGACTCGGACGGTCAATCTTC; CDR3 protein: CASSPGLGRSIF
V gene: TRBV12-5; clone size: once; J gene: TRBJ2-5; D gene: -; CDR3 DNA: TGTGCCAGCAGCCGGGGCAGCCAAGAGACCCAGTACTTC; CDR3 protein: CASSRGSQETQYF
V gene: TRBV27; clone size: many; J gene: TRBJ2-7; D gene: -; CDR3 DNA: TGTGCCAGCAGTTTAACTGCGAACTCCTACGAGCAGTACTTC; CDR3 protein: CASSLTANSYEQYF
V gene: TRBV20-1; clone size: -; J gene: TRBJ2-6; D gene: TRBD2; CDR3 DNA: TGCAGTGCTGCGGGGGACTCTGGGGCCAACGTCCTGACTTTC; CDR3 protein: CSAAGDSGANVLTF
V gene: TRBV5-5; clone size: -; J gene: TRBJ2-7; D gene: TRBD1; CDR3 DNA: TGTGCCAGCAGCTACGGGACAGGGGGCTACGAGCAGTACTTC; CDR3 protein: CASSYGTGGYEQYF
V gene: TRBV25-1; clone size: -; J gene: TRBJ2-7; D gene: TRBD1; CDR3 DNA: TGTGCCAGCAGTGTCGGACAGGGCTACGAGCAGTACTTC; CDR3 protein: CASSVGQGYEQYF
V gene: TRBV12-3/TRBV12-4; clone size: -; J gene: TRBJ1-3; D gene: TRBD1; CDR3 DNA: TGTGCCAGCAGTCCGGGGACAGTTACTGGAAACACCATATATTTT; CDR3 protein: CASSPGTVTGNTIYF
V gene: TRBV2; clone size: -; J gene: TRBJ1-4; D gene: TRBD1; CDR3 DNA: TGTGCCAGCAGTCAGGGGGGAAAAGAAAAACTGTTTTTT; CDR3 protein: CASSQGGKEKLFF
V gene: TRBV20-1; clone size: -; J gene: TRBJ1-4; D gene: -; CDR3 DNA: TGCAGTGCCCAGGGGCTTCATGAAAAACTGTTTTTT; CDR3 protein: CSAQGLHEKLFF
V gene: TRBV7-2; clone size: once; J gene: TRBJ2-7; D gene: TRBD1; CDR3 DNA: TGTGCCAGCAGCCTTAGACAGGGGAGCGAGCAGTACTTC; CDR3 protein: CASSLRQGSEQYF
V gene: TRBV12-3/TRBV12-4; clone size: -; J gene: TRBJ2-2; D gene: TRBD1; CDR3 DNA: TGTGCCAGCAGTTTAGCCGGGACAGGGAAGGACGGGGAGCTGTTTTTT; CDR3 protein: CASSLAGTGKDGELFF
V gene: TRBV7-6; clone size: -; J gene: TRBJ2-7; D gene: -; CDR3 DNA: TGTGCCAGCAGCTACAGCGGACAGGAGGGAGAGGAAGACGAGCAGTACTTC; CDR3 protein: CASSYSGQEGEEDEQYF
V gene: TRBV20-1; clone size: many; J gene: TRBJ1-1; D gene: -; CDR3 DNA: TGCAGTGCTAGAGGATGGAATGAAGCTTTCTTT; CDR3 protein: CSARGWNEAFF
V gene: TRBV28; clone size: -; J gene: TRBJ2-3; D gene: -; CDR3 DNA: TGTGCCAGCAGTGAGGCAGGCACAGATACGCAGTATTTT; CDR3 protein: CASSEAGTDTQYF
V gene: TRBV29-1; clone size: -; J gene: TRBJ1-1; D gene: -; CDR3 DNA: TGCAGCATAACACAAAGATGGCACCCGGGGACTGAAGCTTTCTTT; CDR3 protein: CSITQRWHPGTEAFF
V gene: TRBV7-8; clone size: -; J gene: TRBJ1-5; D gene: TRBD1; CDR3 DNA: TGTGCCAGCAGCGAAGACAGGGTGTTGCAGCCCCAGCATTTT; CDR3 protein: CASSEDRVLQPQHF
V gene: TRBV2; clone size: -; J gene: TRBJ1-3; D gene: -; CDR3 DNA: TGTGCCAGCAGGACGGACATAGGAAACACCATATATTTT; CDR3 protein: CASRTDIGNTIYF
V gene: TRBV9; clone size: -; J gene: TRBJ2-2; D gene: -; CDR3 DNA: TGTGCCAGCAGCGTGAACGGGGAGCTGTTTTTT; CDR3 protein: CASSVNGELFF
V gene: TRBV29-1; clone size: -; J gene: TRBJ2-7; D gene: -; CDR3 DNA: TGCAGCGTTGGGGGTGGGGGCGACGAGCAGTACTTC; CDR3 protein: CSVGGGGDEQYF
V gene: TRBV2; clone size: many; J gene: TRBJ1-2; D gene: -; CDR3 DNA: TGTGCCAGCAGTGACCAGGGTGGTGACTATGGCTACACCTTC; CDR3 protein: CASSDQGGDYGYTF
V gene: TRBV7-3; clone size: -; J gene: TRBJ2-7; D gene: -; CDR3 DNA: TGTGCCAGCAGCCCCCGGGGAAGGGGGGGCTACGAGCAGTACTTC; CDR3 protein: CASSPRGRGGYEQYF
V gene: TRBV7-2; clone size: -; J gene: TRBJ1-3; D gene: -; CDR3 DNA: TGTGCCAGCAGCTTCCCGGCCTTCTCTGGGAACACCATATATTTT; CDR3 protein: CASSFPAFSGNTIYF
V gene: TRBV29-1; clone size: medium-sized; J gene: TRBJ2-2; D gene: TRBD1; CDR3 DNA: TGCAGCGCCCAGACAGGGGGCGGGGAGCTGTTTTTT; CDR3 protein: CSAQTGGGELFF
V gene: TRBV5-1; clone size: many; J gene: TRBJ2-5; D gene: -; CDR3 DNA: TGCGCCAGCAGCTTGGAGTCCGTCAAGGAGACCCAGTACTTC; CDR3 protein: CASSLESVKETQYF
V gene: TRBV20-1; clone size: many; J gene: TRBJ2-7; D gene: TRBD1; CDR3 DNA: TGCAGTGCACCTCGGGACAGTGTAAGGAGCTCCTACGAGCAGTACTTC; CDR3 protein: CSAPRDSVRSSYEQYF
V gene: TRBV5-5; clone size: many; J gene: TRBJ1-2; D gene: TRBD1; CDR3 DNA: TGTGCCAGCAGCTTGCTGGGACAGGGCCAAGCTAACTATGGCTACACCTTC; CDR3 protein: CASSLLGQGQANYGYTF
V gene: TRBV7-6; clone size: -; J gene: TRBJ1-1; D gene: -; CDR3 DNA: TGTGCCAGCAGCCTCGGGACATCGAACACTGAAGCTTTCTTT; CDR3 protein: CASSLGTSNTEAFF
V gene: TRBV10-3; clone size: -; J gene: TRBJ2-5; D gene: TRBD2; CDR3 DNA: TGTGCCATCAGCCGGGGGGAGACGTCGATCGAGACCCAGTACTTC; CDR3 protein: CAISRGETSIETQYF
V gene: TRBV5-1; clone size: many; J gene: TRBJ2-7; D gene: -; CDR3 DNA: TGCGCCAGCAGCTTGGAAACAGGGTTAGCGTTGAACGAGCAGTACTTC; CDR3 protein: CASSLETGLALNEQYF